This entry lists 31 T cell receptor beta chains sequenced from one sample in a study of cytomegalovirus exposure and HLA in healthy donors. The PCR was carried out with 60 Vbeta primers and 13 Jbeta primers. Produced via immunoSEQ multiplex PCR; TCRdb's table is partial and in-frame only. The data contain 150,000 to 200,000 clones, around 82% of them seen just once; the ten biggest clones take up less than 2.5%. The sequenced sample consisted of PBMCs. The source of these receptors is a woman in her 30s in good health and CMV-seropositive.

This chain links TRBV7-9 with TRBJ2-7; 10 bases map to TRBD2. V lost 2 bases and J lost 4; bases outside the gene matches: 8. The CDR3 has 16 amino acids. Looked up from germline, CDR1 is SEHNR and CDR2 is FQNEAQ (reference sequence). In nucleotides, the CDR3 is TGTGCCAGCAGCTTATTTTCAGGGACTAGCGAATACGAGCAGTACTTC. It translates to CASSLFSGTSEYEQYF.

This clone was recorded a few times. The chain carries TRBV5-4 and TRBJ1-2; 9 nucleotides line up with TRBD1. Germline CDR1 is SGHNT and CDR2 is YYREEE (reference sequence). The CDR3 totals 14 residues. Trimming removed 3 bases from V and 4 bases from J; junction bases left unmatched: 4. The CDR3 reads CASSSEDRGYGYTF. CDR3 nucleotide sequence: TGTGCCAGCAGCTCCGAGGACAGGGGCTATGGCTACACCTTC.

This clone has more than one count but fewer than ten. The rearrangement links TRBV28 to TRBJ2-7; 7 nucleotides match TRBD1. The CDR3 spans 14 residues. The germline V gene has CDR1 MDHEN and CDR2 SYDVKM. With V trimmed by 7 bases and J by 2 bases, 8 bases remained unmatched. CDR3 nucleotides: TGTGCCAGCAATGACAGGGCAAGGCCCTACGAGCAGTACTTC. This codes for CASNDRARPYEQYF.

The genes are TRBV7-6 and TRBJ2-5, with 7 bases aligning to TRBD2. The CDR3 covers 15 residues. The J segment lost 4 bases and the V segment lost 0 bases, leaving 5 bases of the junction unmatched. Germline CDR1 is SGHVS and CDR2 is FNYEAQ. Written as DNA, the CDR3 is TGTGCCAGCAGCTTAGCAGCGGGGTCGAGAGAGACCCAGTACTTC. Its protein is CASSLAAGSRETQYF.

The chain uses TRBV10-3 and TRBJ1-2; D perhaps matches TRBD1 (5 bases). The V end lost 1 base, the J end lost 4 bases, and 13 bases lay between the germline ends. Germline assignment: CDR1 ENHRY and CDR2 SYGVKD. There are 15 residues in the CDR3. The CDR3 DNA reads TGTGCCATCAGTGAGTTACAGGAGCCTCCCTATGGCTACACCTTC. It codes for CAISELQEPPYGYTF.

The chain joins TRBV6-1 to TRBJ1-6, with D possibly matching TRBD1 (5 bases). The germline V gene has CDR1 MNHNS and CDR2 SASEGT. The CDR3 is made up of 15 amino acids. Trimming left V 6 bases short and J 5 bases short, with 14 bases between. CDR3 sequence reads: CASSSGRANNSPLHF. For the CDR3, the DNA is TGTGCCAGCAGCTCCGGCAGGGCCAATAATTCACCCCTCCACTTT.

This clone has a single count. The chain recombines TRBV4-3 with TRBJ2-1; 16 bases are a match to TRBD2. With V trimmed by 4 bases and J by 9 bases, 3 bases remained unmatched. Germline assignment: CDR1 LGHNA and CDR2 YSLEER. The CDR3 contains 15 residues. The CDR3 loop is CASSRGLAGGAEQFF. The CDR3 region has the DNA TGCGCCAGCAGCCGGGGACTAGCGGGGGGGGCTGAGCAGTTCTTC.

This clone was seen more than once but under ten times. At one end, the junction sequence differs from germline, possibly due to a read error. The chain carries TRBV5-1 and TRBJ1-6; weak D call: TRBD1 (5 bases). Germline V lookup: CDR1 SGHRS, CDR2 YFSETQ. The length of the CDR3 is 14 residues. CDR3 sequence: CATKGGAGSSSLHF. The CDR3 coding sequence is TGCGCCACCAAAGGAGGGGCGGGTAGTTCATCCCTCCACTTT. Variable domain in full (rest from reference TRBV5-1 and TRBJ1-6): KAGVTQTPRYLIKTRGQQVTLSCSPISGHRSVSWYQQTPGQGLQFLFEYFSETQRNKGNFPGRFSGRQFSNSRSEMNVSTLELGDSALYLCATKGGAGSSSLHFGNGTRLTVT.

Only a few counts were recorded for this clone. CDR3 nucleotides: TGTGCCAGCAGTTCCCACACTAGCGGGGCCACAGATACGCAGTATTTT. Protein product: CASSSHTSGATDTQYF. This chain uses TRBV28 with TRBJ2-3; 10 bases line up with TRBD2. In germline, CDR1 is MDHEN, CDR2 SYDVKM. V lost 4 bases and J lost 2; bases outside the gene matches: 6. The CDR3 sequence is 16 residues long. The full variable domain, completed using reference TRBV28 and TRBJ2-3, is DVKVTQSSRYLVKRTGEKVFLECVQDMDHENMFWYRQDPGLGLRLIYFSYDVKMKEKGDIPEGYSVSREKKERFSLILESASTNQTSMYLCASSSHTSGATDTQYFGPGTRLTVL.

This clone came up a few times. This sequence joins TRBV30 and TRBJ2-1; 9 bases map to TRBD2. The V segment lost 7 bases and the J segment 8 bases; nucleotides outside the gene matches: 6. This CDR3 is 12 amino acids long. Per the germline V gene, CDR1 is GTSNPN and CDR2 is SVGIG (reference sequence). The CDR3 sequence: CAFGGGGHEQFF. The CDR3 DNA reads as TGTGCCTTCGGCGGGGGGGGGCATGAGCAGTTCTTC.

The rearrangement joins TRBV7-9 to TRBJ2-5; D gene ambiguous. The CDR3 consists of 14 residues. V lost 1 base and J 1 base, leaving 7 bases between the germline ends. Per germline, CDR1 SEHNR and CDR2 FQNEAQ (reference sequence). CDR3 amino acids: CASSLGRIQETQYF. CDR3 nucleotides: TGTGCCAGCAGCTTAGGGCGGATCCAAGAGACCCAGTACTTC. Full variable domain (remainder filled in from reference TRBV7-9 and TRBJ2-5): DTGVSQNPRHKITKRGQNVTFRCDPISEHNRLYWYRQTLGQGPEFLTYFQNEAQLEKSRLLSDRFSAERPKGSFSTLEIQRTEQGDSAMYLCASSLGRIQETQYFGPGTRLLVL.

This chain uses TRBV4-1 with TRBJ2-2; 8 bases are a match to TRBD1. The CDR3 runs to 17 residues. V lost 4 bases, J lost 1 base, and 8 bases stayed unmatched. The germline gives CDR1 MGHRA, CDR2 YSYEKL. CDR3 protein: CASSPVFTGGNTGELFF. The CDR3 DNA reads TGCGCCAGCAGCCCCGTTTTTACAGGGGGGAACACCGGGGAGCTGTTTTTT.

The chain combines TRBV7-2 with TRBJ2-1; D call uncertain. The CDR3 extends over 16 amino acids. Germline values: CDR1 SGHTA, CDR2 FQGNSA. The V gene lost 4 bases and the J gene lost 0 bases, with 13 bases spanning the gap. The CDR3 here is CASSYRTESSYNEQFF. CDR3 nucleotides: TGTGCCAGCAGCTATCGAACGGAGAGCTCCTACAATGAGCAGTTCTTC. Full variable domain (rest looked up from reference TRBV7-2 and TRBJ2-1): GAGVSQSPSNKVTEKGKDVELRCDPISGHTALYWYRQSLGQGLEFLIYFQGNSAPDKSGLPSDRFSAERTGGSVSTLTIQRTQQEDSAVYLCASSYRTESSYNEQFFGPGTRLTVL.

The J gene is TRBJ2-3, the V gene TRBV7-9, with 9 positions matching TRBD2. V shed 3 bases and J 0 bases; nucleotides not matched to a gene: 4. This CDR3 is 16 amino acids long. Per the germline V gene, CDR1 is SEHNR and CDR2 is FQNEAQ (reference sequence). The CDR3 reads CASSFPSGASTDTQYF. The CDR3 nucleotides are TGTGCCAGCAGCTTCCCTAGCGGGGCTAGCACAGATACGCAGTATTTT.

This rearrangement joins TRBV5-1 to TRBJ1-1; perhaps TRBD1 as D (5 bases). CDR1 and CDR2 (germline): SGHRS, YFSETQ. Trimming left V 1 base short and J 3 bases short, with 13 bases between. This CDR3 has 15 amino acids. The CDR3 is CASSLRGAGDTEAFF. In nucleotides, the CDR3 is TGCGCCAGCAGCTTGCGTGGGGCGGGGGACACTGAAGCTTTCTTT.

J is TRBJ2-1 and V is TRBV4-2; 9 nucleotides agree with TRBD2. In germline, CDR1 is LGHNA, CDR2 YNFKEQ. Trimming took 4 bases from V and 5 from J; bases not matched to a gene: 6. This CDR3 has 15 amino acids. The CDR3 is CASSPRAGGNNEQFF. CDR3 bases: TGTGCCAGCAGCCCGCGAGCGGGGGGCAACAATGAGCAGTTCTTC.

Written as DNA, the CDR3 is TGTGCCACCAGCACCCGACAGGGGCACCAGAGGGCCCAGTACTTC. Translated: CATSTRQGHQRAQYF. This sequence joins TRBV15 and TRBJ2-5; the match to TRBD1 covers 8 bases. In germline, CDR1 is LNHNV, CDR2 YYDKDF (reference sequence). This CDR3 spans 15 amino acids. The trim removed 4 bases at V and 9 bases at J, leaving 13 bases unmatched.

This clone was seen only a few times. The CDR3 DNA reads TGTGCCAGCAGCGTCGACAGGGGGAACGGCGAGCAGTACTTC. This gives the protein CASSVDRGNGEQYF. This chain joins TRBV2 and TRBJ2-7; 9 bases align to TRBD1. V gave up 6 bases and J gave up 6 bases; unmatched junction bases: 9. Germline V gene lookup returns CDR1 SNHLY and CDR2 FYNNEI. This CDR3 is 14 amino acids long.

The chain is built from TRBV30 and TRBJ1-4; the match to TRBD1 covers 10 bases. This CDR3 region has 15 residues. Germline loops: CDR1 GTSNPN, CDR2 SVGIG (reference sequence). The junction had 5 bases not matched to a gene; V was cut back by 0 bases and J by 7 bases. The CDR3 coding sequence is TGTGCCTGGAGTGTAGGGGACAGGGGCCGTGAAAAACTGTTTTTT. Translation: CAWSVGDRGREKLFF.

The chain has TRBV28 and TRBJ2-3; 9 bases align to TRBD2. The CDR3 consists of 16 residues. The ends lost 2 bases at V and 4 bases at J; junction bases unmatched: 7. Germline values: CDR1 MDHEN, CDR2 SYDVKM. CDR3 loop: CASSLHASGDADTQYF. CDR3 nucleotides: TGTGCCAGCAGTTTACATGCTAGCGGGGACGCAGATACGCAGTATTTT. Full variable domain (rest looked up from reference TRBV28 and TRBJ2-3): DVKVTQSSRYLVKRTGEKVFLECVQDMDHENMFWYRQDPGLGLRLIYFSYDVKMKEKGDIPEGYSVSREKKERFSLILESASTNQTSMYLCASSLHASGDADTQYFGPGTRLTVL.

This chain links TRBV10-2 with TRBJ2-6, with 8 bases that match TRBD1. V lost 10 bases to trimming and J lost 2 bases; unmatched junction nucleotides: 7. The germline CDR1 and CDR2 sequences are WSHSY and SAAADI. The CDR3 consists of 15 residues. The CDR3 DNA sequence: TGCGCCACCGTCTCAGGGGGCGCTGGGGCCAACGTCCTGACTTTC. Its translation is CATVSGGAGANVLTF.

This clone was seen more than once but under ten times. V is TRBV10-3 and J is TRBJ1-1; no definite D call. Germline V gene lookup returns CDR1 ENHRY and CDR2 SYGVKD. Trimming left V 6 bases short and J 5 bases short, with 7 bases between. The CDR3 length is 11 residues. Here the CDR3 DNA reads TGTGCCATCAGGACCGGGACTGAAGCTTTCTTT. Amino acids: CAIRTGTEAFF.

The rearrangement links TRBV9 to TRBJ1-6, with 11 bases matching TRBD1. Germline trimming cut 5 bases from V and 8 bases from J; bases unmatched to any gene: 0. Looked up from germline, CDR1 is SGDLS and CDR2 is YYNGEE. The CDR3 length is 13 residues. CDR3 sequence reads: CASRGQGDSPLHF. The CDR3 nucleotides are TGTGCCAGCAGGGGACAGGGGGATTCACCCCTCCACTTT.

The CDR3 DNA sequence: TGTGCCAGCAGCTTAACCGGGACAGATAATTACGAGCAGTACTTC. It codes for CASSLTGTDNYEQYF. This chain uses TRBV11-2 with TRBJ2-7; TRBD1 matches at 7 bases. Germline CDR1 and CDR2: SGHAT and FQNNGV. V trimming: 2 bases; J trimming: 4 bases; junction bases outside the gene matches: 8. The CDR3 runs to 15 residues. The full variable domain, rest sourced from reference TRBV11-2 and TRBJ2-7, is EAGVAQSPRYKIIEKRQSVAFWCNPISGHATLYWYQQILGQGPKLLIQFQNNGVVDDSQLPKDRFSAERLKGVDSTLKIQPAKLEDSAVYLCASSLTGTDNYEQYFGPGTRLTVT.

The count of this clone is one. The identical CDR3 is also encoded by other nucleotide sequences in the sample. The chain recombines TRBV6-5 with TRBJ1-3; 10 bases are shared with TRBD1. The ends lost 5 bases at V and 2 bases at J; junction bases unmatched: 3. The CDR3 is 15 residues long. Germline CDR1 MNHEY, CDR2 SVGAGI. The CDR3 protein is CASSPDRGPGNTIYF. CDR3 DNA: TGTGCCAGCAGTCCCGACAGGGGGCCTGGAAACACCATATATTTT.

This chain links TRBV10-3 with TRBJ1-4; D not resolved. Germline V gene lookup returns CDR1 ENHRY and CDR2 SYGVKD. The CDR3 totals 13 residues. Trimming took off 7 bases at V and 3 bases at J, with 9 bases between the two ends. In DNA, the CDR3 is TGTGCCATCAAGGAGGGCCCTAATGAAAAACTGTTTTTT. Its protein is CAIKEGPNEKLFF.

V is TRBV28 and J is TRBJ1-5; TRBD1 is a possible D gene (5 bases). This CDR3 comprises 14 residues. CDR1 is MDHEN, CDR2 SYDVKM, per germline. With 6 bases removed from V and 5 bases from J, the gap between germline ends came to 14 bases. In DNA form, the CDR3 reads TGTGCCAGCAGATGGCAGGGCTCTTATCAGCCCCAGCATTTT. Amino acids: CASRWQGSYQPQHF.

The genes are TRBV18 and TRBJ2-3, with 7 bases identical to TRBD2. This CDR3 is 13 amino acids long. The germline CDR1 and CDR2 sequences are KGHSH and LQKENI. Trimming took 3 bases from V and 3 from J; bases not matched to a gene: 0. The CDR3 region is CASSPGGTDTQYF. As DNA, the CDR3 is TGTGCCAGCTCACCGGGGGGGACAGATACGCAGTATTTT.

The V gene is TRBV5-4, the J gene TRBJ2-5, with TRBD2 identical over 8 bases. Unmatched junction bases numbered 7, after V lost 1 base and J lost 5 bases. This CDR3 spans 15 amino acids. The germline gives CDR1 SGHNT, CDR2 YYREEE (reference sequence). The CDR3 nucleotides are TGTGCCAGCAGCTTGTCTAGCGGGTGGATGGAGACCCAGTACTTC. Amino acids: CASSLSSGWMETQYF.

This chain uses TRBV19 with TRBJ1-4; D not certain. The V end was cut by 5 bases, the J end by 5 bases, with 12 bases between. Germline lookup yields CDR1 LNHDA and CDR2 SQIVND (reference sequence). This CDR3 region has 14 residues. The CDR3 DNA sequence: TGTGCCAGTAGTTTCTGGCGGGGAAATGAAAAACTGTTTTTT. It encodes CASSFWRGNEKLFF.

With respect to this clone: Within the sample, other DNA sequences also encode this same CDR3. This chain connects TRBV5-4 to TRBJ2-5; TRBD2 aligns across 10 bases. This CDR3 has 19 amino acids. Germline V gives CDR1 SGHNT, CDR2 YYREEE (reference sequence). V lost 0 bases to trimming and J lost 3 bases; unmatched junction nucleotides: 14. Here the CDR3 DNA reads TGTGCCAGCAGCTTGGACCCTCCGCTACTAGCGGGGAGCGAAGAGACCCAGTACTTC. Translation: CASSLDPPLLAGSEETQYF.